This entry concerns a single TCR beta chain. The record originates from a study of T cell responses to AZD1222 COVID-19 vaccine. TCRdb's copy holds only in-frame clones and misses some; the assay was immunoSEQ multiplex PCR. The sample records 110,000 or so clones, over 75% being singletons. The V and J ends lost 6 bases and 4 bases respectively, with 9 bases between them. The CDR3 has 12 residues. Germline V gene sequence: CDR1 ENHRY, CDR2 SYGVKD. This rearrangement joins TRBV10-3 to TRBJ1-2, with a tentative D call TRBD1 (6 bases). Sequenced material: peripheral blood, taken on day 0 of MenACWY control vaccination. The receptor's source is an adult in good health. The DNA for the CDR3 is TGTGCCATCAGCGGGACAAGCTATGGCTACACCTTC. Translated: CAISGTSYGYTF.